This T cell receptor beta chain appears in the sequencing data of a study of Graves' ophthalmopathy and Graves' hyperthyroidism. RNA transcripts served as template for amplifying TCR beta CDR3 sequences. Investigators did first-round RT-PCR with HTBI primers, then second-round multiplex PCR. TCRdb itself ran the multiplex PCR reads through MiXCR, one entry per CDR3 protein. In the table there are a few hundred thousand distinct CDR3 sequences, roughly 15% of which are singletons. This clonotype came up a few times. V shed 5 bases and J shed 4 bases, with 15 bases lying between them. From germline, CDR1 is SGHTA and CDR2 FQGNSA. This CDR3 region has 15 residues.

The TCR originated in an adult woman with stable Graves' hyperthyroidism. The specimen was peripheral blood. The V and J genes are TRBV7-2 and TRBJ1-5, with D unclear. In DNA form, the CDR3 reads TGTGCCAGCAGCGTAGGACCAGATTGGAATCAGCCCCAGCATTTT. This codes for CASSVGPDWNQPQHF.